The 17 T cell receptor beta chains presented below share a single source sample, sequenced in a study of blood T cell repertoires in COVID-19. Here immunoSEQ multiplex PCR was the method, and the copy in TCRdb shows in-frame clones only, minus some. The repertoire consists of more than 250,000 clones, with around four fifths occurring once and the leading ten covering around 1.2%. The sample consisted of peripheral blood. These receptors all stem from a woman between 50 and 59 years old with acute or convalescent COVID-19.

This clone was seen only a few times. The chain recombines TRBV2 with TRBJ1-5; 9 bases map to TRBD1. The germline V gene has CDR1 SNHLY and CDR2 FYNNEI. CDR3 length: 15 amino acids. The V segment lost 1 base and the J segment 3 bases; nucleotides outside the gene matches: 1. The CDR3 region is CASSEGDRANQPQHF. The CDR3 nucleotides read TGTGCCAGCAGTGAAGGGGACAGGGCCAATCAGCCCCAGCATTTT.

The chain couples TRBV7-3 to TRBJ1-4; the D gene is possibly TRBD1 (6 bases). Germline loops: CDR1 SGHTA, CDR2 FQGTGA. This CDR3 spans 15 amino acids. V was shortened by 0 bases and J by 3 bases, with 8 bases between the two germline ends. DNA for the CDR3: TGTGCCAGCAGCTTAACAGGGGGGGCTAATGAAAAACTGTTTTTT. It yields the protein CASSLTGGANEKLFF.

The gene calls are TRBV5-1 and TRBJ2-3, with 9 nucleotides matching TRBD2. CDR3 length: 18 residues. V trimming: 1 base; J trimming: 4 bases; junction bases outside the gene matches: 13. Germline V gene data show CDR1 as SGHRS and CDR2 as YFSETQ. CDR3 nucleotides: TGCGCCAGCAGCTTGACACCTTCTAGCGGGATCGCATCAGATACGCAGTATTTT. This translates into CASSLTPSSGIASDTQYF.

The chain uses TRBV14 and TRBJ1-4, with no clear D. The CDR3 extends over 14 amino acids. Trimming removed 0 bases at V and 8 bases at J, with 10 bases between. The V gene's germline CDR1 is SGHDN and CDR2 FVKESK. The CDR3: CASSQDPVREKLFF. For the CDR3, the DNA is TGTGCCAGCAGCCAAGATCCCGTACGGGAAAAACTGTTTTTT.

The chain carries TRBV6-1 and TRBJ2-3, with a possible D match to TRBD1 (5 bases). The CDR3 is 15 residues long. Trimming shortened V by 1 base and J by 0 bases, and 8 bases separated the two germline ends. The germline V gene has CDR1 MNHNS and CDR2 SASEGT. The CDR3 sequence: CASSEGGFSTDTQYF. In nucleotides, the CDR3 is TGTGCCAGCAGTGAAGGGGGCTTTAGCACAGATACGCAGTATTTT.

The J gene is TRBJ1-3, the V gene TRBV5-1; D is perhaps TRBD1 (6 bases). Germline-derived CDR1 and CDR2 are SGHRS and YFSETQ. The CDR3 is 18 residues long. Trimming removed 4 bases from V and 0 bases from J, with 20 bases in between. The CDR3 protein is CASSALAGTRSSGNTIYF. CDR3 bases: TGCGCCAGCAGCGCACTTGCCGGGACAAGAAGCTCTGGAAACACCATATATTTT.

This clone has only a few counts. The chain joins TRBV7-2 to TRBJ2-7; D is undetermined. The CDR3 totals 12 residues. Germline loops: CDR1 SGHTA, CDR2 FQGNSA. Trimming removed 2 bases at V and 6 bases at J, with 8 bases between. The CDR3 DNA follows: TGTGCCAGCAGCTTATCGTCCAGCGAGCAGTACTTC. Encoded protein: CASSLSSSEQYF. Complete variable domain (other parts from reference TRBV7-2 and TRBJ2-7): GAGVSQSPSNKVTEKGKDVELRCDPISGHTALYWYRQSLGQGLEFLIYFQGNSAPDKSGLPSDRFSAERTGGSVSTLTIQRTQQEDSAVYLCASSLSSSEQYFGPGTRLTVT.

The rearrangement joins TRBV19 to TRBJ2-3, with a weak D call TRBD1 (6 bases). V lost 6 bases, J lost 3 bases, and 16 bases lay in between. CDR3 size: 15 residues. The V gene's germline CDR1 is LNHDA and CDR2 SQIVND (reference sequence). The CDR3 sequence: CASSFDRLGTDTQYF. CDR3 nucleotides: TGTGCCAGTAGCTTCGACAGGTTGGGGACAGATACGCAGTATTTT.

This chain links TRBV3-1 (or the pseudogene TRBV3-2) with TRBJ2-1; D may be TRBD1 (6 bases). Per germline, CDR1 LGHDT and CDR2 YNNKEL (reference sequence). V was clipped by 0 bases and J by 9 bases, with 9 bases between them. This CDR3 is built from 13 residues. CDR3 in DNA: TGTGCCAGCAGCCAAGATCAAGGGGGTGAGCAGTTCTTC. Its translation: CASSQDQGGEQFF.

V is TRBV7-9 and J is TRBJ2-5; 10 bases fit TRBD2. The CDR3 is 15 amino acids. Trimming cost V 6 bases and J 4 bases; bases outside gene matches: 8. In germline, CDR1 is SEHNR, CDR2 FQNEAQ (reference sequence). The CDR3 loop is CASREASGGIETQYF. In DNA form, the CDR3 reads TGTGCCAGCAGGGAAGCTAGCGGGGGTATAGAGACCCAGTACTTC.

This clone showed up just once. V is TRBV11-3 and J is TRBJ2-1, with D perhaps TRBD2 (6 bases). The CDR3 is made up of 17 amino acids. CDR1 SGHNT and CDR2 YENEEA come from the germline V gene. Trimming removed 1 base at V and 3 bases at J, with 16 bases between. CDR3 protein: CASSLGARGTFYNEQFF. In nucleotides, the CDR3 is TGTGCCAGCAGCTTAGGGGCTCGCGGGACGTTCTACAATGAGCAGTTCTTC.

V usage is TRBV3-1 (or the pseudogene TRBV3-2) and J usage is TRBJ1-1, with D hard to call. Germline V gives CDR1 LGHDT, CDR2 YNNKEL (reference sequence). This CDR3 spans 10 amino acids. Trimming pared 11 bases from V and 4 bases from J, leaving 8 bases between. The CDR3 DNA is TGTGCCGCGGGAGGCACTGAAGCTTTCTTT. Translated, it gives CAAGGTEAFF.

V gene TRBV5-5 combines with J gene TRBJ1-3; D is unclear. The CDR3 is made up of 16 amino acids. The germline CDR1 and CDR2 sequences are SGHKS and YYEKEE (reference sequence). Trimming removed 0 bases from V and 3 bases from J, with 13 bases in between. DNA of the CDR3: TGTGCCAGCAGCTTGGATGTGGCAGATGGTGGAAACACCATATATTTT. Translating gives CASSLDVADGGNTIYF.

V is TRBV5-4 and J is TRBJ2-3, with 7 bases identical to TRBD2. V shed 2 bases, J shed 3 bases, and the junction held 12 bases outside the gene matches. The CDR3 contains 17 residues. Per germline, CDR1 SGHNT and CDR2 YYREEE (reference sequence). CDR3 sequence reads: CASSFGGSGSGTDTQYF. In nucleotides, the CDR3 is TGTGCCAGCAGCTTCGGCGGGAGTGGGTCGGGGACAGATACGCAGTATTTT.

The V call is TRBV5-1, the J call TRBJ1-1; D might be TRBD1 (6 bases). Trimming pared 4 bases from V and 1 base from J, leaving 20 bases between. The CDR3 contains 17 residues. Germline V gene sequence: CDR1 SGHRS, CDR2 YFSETQ. In DNA form, the CDR3 reads TGCGCCAGCAGCGTGGCCGGGGTAGGGGGATCGAACACTGAAGCTTTCTTT. Protein product: CASSVAGVGGSNTEAFF.

The genes are TRBV28 and TRBJ1-5, with 10 nucleotides matching TRBD1. The germline CDR1 and CDR2 sequences are MDHEN and SYDVKM. CDR3 length: 16 residues. V lost 6 bases and J lost 7; bases outside the gene matches: 12. CDR3 residues: CASSPGTGALWQPQHF. CDR3 DNA sequence: TGTGCCAGCAGCCCCGGGACAGGGGCTCTTTGGCAGCCCCAGCATTTT.

The chain uses TRBV28 and TRBJ2-2; tentatively, D is TRBD1 (5 bases). The V end lost 2 bases, the J end lost 2 bases, and 12 bases lay between the germline ends. Per the germline V gene, CDR1 is MDHEN and CDR2 is SYDVKM. The CDR3 length is 16 residues. CDR3 bases: TGTGCCAGCAGTTTAAGGTTGACAGCTAACACCGGGGAGCTGTTTTTT. It specifies CASSLRLTANTGELFF.